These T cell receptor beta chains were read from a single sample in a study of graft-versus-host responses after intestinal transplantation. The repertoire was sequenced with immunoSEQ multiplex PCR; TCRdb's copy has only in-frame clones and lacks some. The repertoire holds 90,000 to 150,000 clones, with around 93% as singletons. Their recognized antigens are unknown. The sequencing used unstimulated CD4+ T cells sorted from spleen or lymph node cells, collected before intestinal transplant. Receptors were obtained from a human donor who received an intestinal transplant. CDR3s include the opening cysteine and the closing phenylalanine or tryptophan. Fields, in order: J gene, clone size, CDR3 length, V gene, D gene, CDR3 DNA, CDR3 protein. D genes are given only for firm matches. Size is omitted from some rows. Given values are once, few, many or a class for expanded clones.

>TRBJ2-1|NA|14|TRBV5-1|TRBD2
TGCGCCAGCAGCTTGCTAGCGGGAGATGGTGAGCAGTTCTTC
CASSLLAGDGEQFF
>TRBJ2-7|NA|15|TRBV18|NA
TGTGCCAGCTCAGCATCTACCGGGACTCACTACGAGCAGTACTTC
CASSASTGTHYEQYF
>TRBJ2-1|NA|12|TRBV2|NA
TGTGCCAACAGTCCCAACGGGGATGAGCAGTTCTTC
CANSPNGDEQFF
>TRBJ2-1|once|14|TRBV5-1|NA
TGCGCCAGCAGCCCCGGACTAGGGGGCAATGAGCAGTTCTTC
CASSPGLGGNEQFF
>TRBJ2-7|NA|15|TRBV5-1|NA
TGCGCCAGCAGCTTCGGCCACACCGATTACTACGAGCAGTACTTC
CASSFGHTDYYEQYF
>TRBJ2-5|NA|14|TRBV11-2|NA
TGTGCCAGCAGCTCCGACAGCCCCATTGGAACCCAGTACTTC
CASSSDSPIGTQYF
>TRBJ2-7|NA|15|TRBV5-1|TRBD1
TGCGCCAGCAGCACCGGACAGGGGGCGAGGTACGAGCAGTACTTC
CASSTGQGARYEQYF
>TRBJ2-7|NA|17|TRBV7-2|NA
TGTGCCAGCAGCTTAAATCTCCGGGAGACGTCGAAAAACGAGCAGTACTTC
CASSLNLRETSKNEQYF
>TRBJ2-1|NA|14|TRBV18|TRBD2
TGTGCCAGCTCACCACCCTGGACTAGAAATGAGCAGTTCTTC
CASSPPWTRNEQFF
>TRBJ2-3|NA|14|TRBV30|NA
TGTGCCTGGTACAGCTACAGGATTACGGATACGCAGTATTTT
CAWYSYRITDTQYF
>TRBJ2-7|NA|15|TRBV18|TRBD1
TGTGCCAGCTCACGCCCCGGGACAGGGGGCTACGAGCAGTACTTC
CASSRPGTGGYEQYF
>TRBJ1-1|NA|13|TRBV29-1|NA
TGCAGCGCCAGGGGCGATAGCCAATTAGAAGCTTTCTTT
CSARGDSQLEAFF
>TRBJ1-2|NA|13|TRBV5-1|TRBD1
TGCGCCAGCAGCTCGGACAGGGGCTATGGCTACACCTTC
CASSSDRGYGYTF
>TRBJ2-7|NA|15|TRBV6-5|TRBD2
TGTGCCAGCAGTGTACTAGCGGGAGGGTCTGCCGAGCAGTACTTC
CASSVLAGGSAEQYF
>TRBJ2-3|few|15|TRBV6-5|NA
TGTGCCAGCAGCCCACAGGGTTGGACCACAGATACGCAGTATTTT
CASSPQGWTTDTQYF
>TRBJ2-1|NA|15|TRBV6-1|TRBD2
TGTGCCAGCAAATTGACTCTAGCGGGAATATATGAGCAGTTCTTC
CASKLTLAGIYEQFF
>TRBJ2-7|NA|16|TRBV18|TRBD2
TGTGCCAGCTCTTCCCAAACTAGCGGGAGAATGAACGAGCAGTACTTC
CASSSQTSGRMNEQYF
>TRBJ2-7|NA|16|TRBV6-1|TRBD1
TGTGCCAGCAGTGCAGTCCGGGACAGTGTCACCTACGAGCAGTACTTC
CASSAVRDSVTYEQYF
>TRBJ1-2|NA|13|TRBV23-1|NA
TGCGCCAGCAGAAAGACTTCTCATAATGGCTACACCTTC
CASRKTSHNGYTF
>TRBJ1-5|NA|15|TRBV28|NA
TGTGCCAGCAGTTTCCAGGGAATGGTGGATCAGCCCCAGCATTTT
CASSFQGMVDQPQHF
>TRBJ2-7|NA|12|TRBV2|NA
TGTGCCAGCCAGGTGGACAAGTTCGAGCAGTACTTC
CASQVDKFEQYF
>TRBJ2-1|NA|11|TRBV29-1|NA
TGCAGCGTGCCTGTGGGTGGATGGCAGTTCTTC
CSVPVGGWQFF
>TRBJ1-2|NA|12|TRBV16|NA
TGTGCCAGCAGCCTGAACAGCGGTGGCTACACCTTC
CASSLNSGGYTF
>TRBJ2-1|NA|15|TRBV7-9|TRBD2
TGTGCCAGCAGCTTAGGGCTAGCGGGAGGGCGAGAGCAGTTCTTC
CASSLGLAGGREQFF
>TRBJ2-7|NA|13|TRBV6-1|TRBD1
TGTGCCAGCAGTGTGACAGGGGTCCACGAGCAGTACTTC
CASSVTGVHEQYF
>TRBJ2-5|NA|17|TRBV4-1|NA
TGCGCCAGCAGCCAAGGGTTTACCGCGGGCAGCCAAGAGACCCAGTACTTC
CASSQGFTAGSQETQYF
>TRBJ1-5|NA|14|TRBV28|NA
TGTGCCAGCAGCAACGGAGGGAGCAATCAGCCCCAGCATTTT
CASSNGGSNQPQHF
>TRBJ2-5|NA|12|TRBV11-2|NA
TGTGCCAGCAGCTTTACGGAGGTCACCCAGTACTTC
CASSFTEVTQYF
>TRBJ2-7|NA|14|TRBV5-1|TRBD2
TGCGCCAGCGGGACGCCGGGACTAATCTACGAGCAGTACTTC
CASGTPGLIYEQYF
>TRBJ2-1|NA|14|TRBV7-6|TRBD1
TGTGCCAGCAGCCCCCGTTTGGGACAGGTTGAGCAGTTCTTC
CASSPRLGQVEQFF
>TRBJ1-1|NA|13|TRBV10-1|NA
TGCGCCAGCAGTGATGGGTCGTACACTGAAGCTTTCTTT
CASSDGSYTEAFF
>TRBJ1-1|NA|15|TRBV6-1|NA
TGTGCCAGCAGTGAAGGGGGTTCGGGGGATGCTGAAGCTTTCTTT
CASSEGGSGDAEAFF
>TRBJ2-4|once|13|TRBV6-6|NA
TGTGCCAGCAGTACAGGGTTGAGAGACATTCAGTACTTC
CASSTGLRDIQYF
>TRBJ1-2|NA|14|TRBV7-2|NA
TGTGCCAGCAGCTTTGAACCGGGGTGGTATGGCTACACCTTC
CASSFEPGWYGYTF
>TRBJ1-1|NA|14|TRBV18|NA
TGTGCCAGCTCACGCGACGGAGTACCTACTGAAGCTTTCTTT
CASSRDGVPTEAFF
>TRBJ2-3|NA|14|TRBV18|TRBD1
TGTGCCAGCTCACCGGGCGGCAGGGGGGATACGCAGTATTTT
CASSPGGRGDTQYF
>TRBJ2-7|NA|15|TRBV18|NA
TGTGCCAGCTCAATCGGGCAGGGCCCACACTACGAGCAGTACTTC
CASSIGQGPHYEQYF
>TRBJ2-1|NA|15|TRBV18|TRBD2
TGTGCCAGCCGAACGGGACTAGCGGGAGCCAATGAGCAGTTCTTC
CASRTGLAGANEQFF
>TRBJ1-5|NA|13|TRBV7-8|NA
TGTGCCAGCAGCCGGGAAAGCAATCAGCCCCAGCATTTT
CASSRESNQPQHF
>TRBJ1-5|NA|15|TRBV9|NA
TGTGCCAGCAGCGTTGGTACGGGCTTCAATCAGCCCCAGCATTTT
CASSVGTGFNQPQHF
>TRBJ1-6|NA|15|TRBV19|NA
TGTGCCAGTAGGTGGGGCAGGGCGCTTAATTCACCCCTCCACTTT
CASRWGRALNSPLHF
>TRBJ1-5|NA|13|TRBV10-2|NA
TGCGCCAGCAGTACGCCGGGCAATCAGCCCCAGCATTTT
CASSTPGNQPQHF
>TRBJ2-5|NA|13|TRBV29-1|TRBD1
TGCAGCGTTGACGACAGGGTGTCGGAGACCCAGTACTTC
CSVDDRVSETQYF
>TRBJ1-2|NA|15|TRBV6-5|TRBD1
TGTGCCAGCAGTGCTCAAAGAGGGGGCATCGATGGCTACACCTTC
CASSAQRGGIDGYTF
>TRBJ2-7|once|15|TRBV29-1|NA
TGCAGCGTTGGCAGTGATGAAATTTTTCGGTACGAGCAGTACTTC
CSVGSDEIFRYEQYF
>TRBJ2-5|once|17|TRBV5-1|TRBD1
TGCGCCAGCAGCCCGGACCCGACAGGGGGTATTCAAGAGACCCAGTACTTC
CASSPDPTGGIQETQYF
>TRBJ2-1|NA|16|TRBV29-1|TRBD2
TGCAGCGTCCGACTAGCGGGAGTGGGGTTTCATAGTGAGCAGTTCTTC
CSVRLAGVGFHSEQFF
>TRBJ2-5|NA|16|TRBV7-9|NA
TGTGCCAGCAGCCCCCCCCGACCCCCCTTGCAAGAGACCCAGTACTTC
CASSPPRPPLQETQYF
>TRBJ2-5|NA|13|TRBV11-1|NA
TGTGCCAGCAGCAGGTCGGGACAAGAGACCCAGTACTTC
CASSRSGQETQYF
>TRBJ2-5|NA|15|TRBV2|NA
TGTGCCAGCAGTGTCAAAGGGACTGAGAAAGAGACCCAGTACTTC
CASSVKGTEKETQYF
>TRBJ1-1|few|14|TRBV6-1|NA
TGTGCCAGCAGTGAACGGCCAGCTAACACTGAAGCTTTCTTT
CASSERPANTEAFF
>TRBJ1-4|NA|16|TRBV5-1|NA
TGCGCCAGCAGCTTAGGGCTCCGCCTTTCGCCAGAAAAACTGTTTTTT
CASSLGLRLSPEKLFF
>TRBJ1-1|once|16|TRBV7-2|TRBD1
TGTGCCAGCAGCTCGGACAGGGGGCTAGGAGACACTGAAGCTTTCTTT
CASSSDRGLGDTEAFF
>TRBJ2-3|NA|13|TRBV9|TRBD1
TGTGCCAGCAGCGGACAGGGTGCAGATACGCAGTATTTT
CASSGQGADTQYF
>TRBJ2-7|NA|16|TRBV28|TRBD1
TGTGCCAGCAGTTCCCAGGACGGGACAGGGACCTACGAGCAGTACTTC
CASSSQDGTGTYEQYF
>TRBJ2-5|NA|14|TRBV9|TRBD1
TGTGCCAGCAGCGCCCGGACAGGGGGCGAGACCCAGTACTTC
CASSARTGGETQYF
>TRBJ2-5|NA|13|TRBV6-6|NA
TGTGCCAGCAGTTACGGAGGACGGGAGACCCAGTACTTC
CASSYGGRETQYF
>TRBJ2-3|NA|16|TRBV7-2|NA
TGTGCCAGCAGCTTAGCGGGCAGGCCCTTCACAGATACGCAGTATTTT
CASSLAGRPFTDTQYF
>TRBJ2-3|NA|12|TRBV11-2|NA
TGTGCCAGCAGCCCCGTTCGGATCGAGCAGTATTTT
CASSPVRIEQYF